The rows below give T cell receptor beta chains drawn from one sample of a study of T cell responses to AZD1222 COVID-19 vaccine. Some clones are missing from TCRdb's copy, which holds only in-frame ones; the method was immunoSEQ multiplex PCR. Recorded for this sample: over 140,000 clones. The source material was peripheral blood. The receptors were sampled from an adult in good health. CDR3s leave out the opening cysteine and the closing phenylalanine or tryptophan. Fields, in order: CDR3 protein, J gene, V gene.

cdr3_aa: ASSLGRFSNQPQH; j_call: TRBJ1-5; v_call: TRBV5-8
cdr3_aa: ASSLGTANYGYT; j_call: TRBJ1-2; v_call: TRBV6-5
cdr3_aa: ASSEDGDIEAF; j_call: TRBJ1-1; v_call: TRBV6-1
cdr3_aa: ASSPDRANTEAF; j_call: TRBJ1-1; v_call: TRBV11-1
cdr3_aa: ASSLATKAISPLH; j_call: TRBJ1-6; v_call: TRBV7-9
cdr3_aa: ASSLGRRASVVDQPQH; j_call: TRBJ1-5; v_call: TRBV7-8
cdr3_aa: ASSPPAGTGSYEQY; j_call: TRBJ2-7; v_call: TRBV18
cdr3_aa: ASSQDPGPGNTIY; j_call: TRBJ1-3; v_call: TRBV4-3
cdr3_aa: ATSRDYTYSSGNTIY; j_call: TRBJ1-3; v_call: TRBV15
cdr3_aa: ASSRGEGSYLQPQH; j_call: TRBJ1-5; v_call: TRBV19
cdr3_aa: ASTLGGSYNEQF; j_call: TRBJ2-1; v_call: TRBV27
cdr3_aa: ASSGRPQGPGRTDTQY; j_call: TRBJ2-3; v_call: TRBV9
cdr3_aa: ASSYDRGTDTQY; j_call: TRBJ2-3; v_call: TRBV7-2
cdr3_aa: ANDRRRGPWGTEAF; j_call: TRBJ1-1; v_call: TRBV7-9
cdr3_aa: ACLPELGFSGELF; j_call: TRBJ2-2; v_call: TRBV28
cdr3_aa: ASSAPGTANTEAF; j_call: TRBJ1-1; v_call: TRBV3-1/TRBV3-2
cdr3_aa: ASSVLGGHSTDTQY; j_call: TRBJ2-3; v_call: TRBV9
cdr3_aa: ASSFAWGDSYNEQF; j_call: TRBJ2-1; v_call: TRBV5-8
cdr3_aa: ASSLPRLNTEAF; j_call: TRBJ1-1; v_call: TRBV5-6
cdr3_aa: SVELQARLGGYT; j_call: TRBJ1-2; v_call: TRBV29-1
cdr3_aa: ASSALNSPLH; j_call: TRBJ1-6; v_call: TRBV28
cdr3_aa: ASSPMNTGGNEQF; j_call: TRBJ2-1; v_call: TRBV18
cdr3_aa: ASSYSQGGNTEAF; j_call: TRBJ1-1; v_call: TRBV6-5
cdr3_aa: ASSYGTGPLQTQY; j_call: TRBJ2-5; v_call: TRBV6-5
cdr3_aa: ASSLRFSGNTIY; j_call: TRBJ1-3; v_call: TRBV5-8
cdr3_aa: ASTKAGLQAKNIQY; j_call: TRBJ2-4; v_call: TRBV13
cdr3_aa: ASRGGDRDLKTYT; j_call: TRBJ1-2; v_call: TRBV28
cdr3_aa: ASSVGGGDEQY; j_call: TRBJ2-7; v_call: TRBV9
cdr3_aa: ASSQLAGGRGTDTQY; j_call: TRBJ2-3; v_call: TRBV7-2
cdr3_aa: ASSLEGGASEQY; j_call: TRBJ2-7; v_call: TRBV7-8
cdr3_aa: ASSASGTGGLYGYT; j_call: TRBJ1-2; v_call: TRBV5-8
cdr3_aa: ASSIPGQSYEQY; j_call: TRBJ2-7; v_call: TRBV5-1
cdr3_aa: ASSMSGSFNEKLF; j_call: TRBJ1-4; v_call: TRBV19
cdr3_aa: ASSRGSGSETQY; j_call: TRBJ2-5; v_call: TRBV18
cdr3_aa: ASSWGRSYEQY; j_call: TRBJ2-7; v_call: TRBV27
cdr3_aa: ASSTGQQETQY; j_call: TRBJ2-5; v_call: TRBV5-6
cdr3_aa: ASSPNSRGEMYNEQF; j_call: TRBJ2-1; v_call: TRBV5-1
cdr3_aa: ASSLGSGVQETQY; j_call: TRBJ2-5; v_call: TRBV7-6
cdr3_aa: ASSRAINQPQH; j_call: TRBJ1-5; v_call: TRBV4-3
cdr3_aa: ASLPGDRVTEAF; j_call: TRBJ1-1; v_call: TRBV19
cdr3_aa: ASSDRRTANYGYT; j_call: TRBJ1-2; v_call: TRBV11-2
cdr3_aa: AISGTGGSNQPQH; j_call: TRBJ1-5; v_call: TRBV10-3
cdr3_aa: ASSVTGGSGYT; j_call: TRBJ1-2; v_call: TRBV25-1
cdr3_aa: ASSPWAGNTGELF; j_call: TRBJ2-2; v_call: TRBV7-8
cdr3_aa: ASSGLAGTYEQY; j_call: TRBJ2-7; v_call: TRBV2
cdr3_aa: ATSDLFHETQY; j_call: TRBJ2-5; v_call: TRBV24-1
cdr3_aa: ASSDIGGVRANVLT; j_call: TRBJ2-6; v_call: TRBV11-2
cdr3_aa: ASSLGGQGVYGYT; j_call: TRBJ1-2; v_call: TRBV5-6
cdr3_aa: AISDFTGGIRNTDTQY; j_call: TRBJ2-3; v_call: TRBV10-3
cdr3_aa: ASSLGGWDTEAF; j_call: TRBJ1-1; v_call: TRBV11-3
cdr3_aa: ASSFSSVSGGTGELF; j_call: TRBJ2-2; v_call: TRBV5-1
cdr3_aa: ASSLQTYGYT; j_call: TRBJ1-2; v_call: TRBV7-2
cdr3_aa: ASSSRGNTIY; j_call: TRBJ1-3; v_call: TRBV11-3
cdr3_aa: ASTLGGTDTQY; j_call: TRBJ2-3; v_call: TRBV28
cdr3_aa: ASSTGQGASSGYT; j_call: TRBJ1-2; v_call: TRBV5-1